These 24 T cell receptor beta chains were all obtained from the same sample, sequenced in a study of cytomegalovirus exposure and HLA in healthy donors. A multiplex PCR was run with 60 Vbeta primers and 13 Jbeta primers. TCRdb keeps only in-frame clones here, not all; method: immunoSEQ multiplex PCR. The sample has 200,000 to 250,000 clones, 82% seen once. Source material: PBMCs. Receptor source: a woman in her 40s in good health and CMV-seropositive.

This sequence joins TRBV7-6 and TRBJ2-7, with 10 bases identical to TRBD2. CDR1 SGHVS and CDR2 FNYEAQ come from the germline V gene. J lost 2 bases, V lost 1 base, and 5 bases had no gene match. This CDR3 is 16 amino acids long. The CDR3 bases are TGTGCCAGCAGCTTAGGTCCAGCGGGGGGGCCCTACGAGCAGTACTTC. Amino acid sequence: CASSLGPAGGPYEQYF.

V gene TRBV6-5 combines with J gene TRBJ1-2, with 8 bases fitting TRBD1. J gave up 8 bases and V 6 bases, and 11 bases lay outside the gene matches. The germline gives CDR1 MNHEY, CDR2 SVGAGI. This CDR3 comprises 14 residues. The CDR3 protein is CASSQDRVPRGYTF. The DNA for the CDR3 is TGTGCCAGCAGCCAGGACAGGGTCCCGCGCGGCTACACCTTC.

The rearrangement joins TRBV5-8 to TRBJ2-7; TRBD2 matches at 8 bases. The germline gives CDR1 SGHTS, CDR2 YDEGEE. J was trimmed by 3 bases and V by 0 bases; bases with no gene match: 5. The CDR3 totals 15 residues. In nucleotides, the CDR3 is TGTGCCAGCAGCTTGGCCTACGGGAGGGTCTACGAGCAGTACTTC. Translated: CASSLAYGRVYEQYF.

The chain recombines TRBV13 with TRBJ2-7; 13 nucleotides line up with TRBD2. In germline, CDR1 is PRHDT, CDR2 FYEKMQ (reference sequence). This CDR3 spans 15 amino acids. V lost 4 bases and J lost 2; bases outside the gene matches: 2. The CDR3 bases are TGTGCCAGCAGCTACGGGACTAGCGGGGCCTACGAGCAGTACTTC. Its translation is CASSYGTSGAYEQYF.

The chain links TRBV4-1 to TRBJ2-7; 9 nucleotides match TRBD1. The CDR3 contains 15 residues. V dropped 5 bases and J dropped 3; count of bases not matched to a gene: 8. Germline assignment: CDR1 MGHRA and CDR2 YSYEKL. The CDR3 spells CASSTPGQGVYEQYF. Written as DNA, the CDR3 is TGCGCCAGCAGCACCCCGGGACAGGGTGTCTACGAGCAGTACTTC.

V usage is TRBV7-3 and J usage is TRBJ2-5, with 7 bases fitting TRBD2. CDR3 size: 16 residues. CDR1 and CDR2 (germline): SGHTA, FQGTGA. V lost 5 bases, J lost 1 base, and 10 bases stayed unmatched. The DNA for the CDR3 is TGTGCCAGCAGCCCTCACCTAATAGCGGGCCAAGAGACCCAGTACTTC. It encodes CASSPHLIAGQETQYF.

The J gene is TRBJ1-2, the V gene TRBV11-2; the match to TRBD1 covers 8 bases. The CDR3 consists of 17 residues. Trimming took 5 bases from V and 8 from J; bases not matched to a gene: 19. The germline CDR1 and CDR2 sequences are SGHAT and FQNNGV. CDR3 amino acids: CASSPLRDRPTIRGYTF. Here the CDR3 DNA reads TGTGCCAGCAGCCCCCTCCGGGACAGGCCCACTATAAGGGGCTACACCTTC.

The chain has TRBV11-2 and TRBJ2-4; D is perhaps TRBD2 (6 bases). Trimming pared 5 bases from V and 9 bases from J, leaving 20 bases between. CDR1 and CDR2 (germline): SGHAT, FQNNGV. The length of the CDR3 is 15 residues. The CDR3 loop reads CASSPGSGTQGIQYF. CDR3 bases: TGTGCCAGCAGCCCCGGGTCCGGGACTCAGGGCATTCAGTACTTC.

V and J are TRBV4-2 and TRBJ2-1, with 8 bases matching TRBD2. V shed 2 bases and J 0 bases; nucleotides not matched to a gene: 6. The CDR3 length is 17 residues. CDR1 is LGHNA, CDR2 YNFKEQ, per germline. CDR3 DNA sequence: TGTGCCAGCAGCCAAAATAGCGGGACTGTCTCCTACAATGAGCAGTTCTTC. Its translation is CASSQNSGTVSYNEQFF.

DNA of the CDR3: TGCGCCAGCAGTGAGAGCAGCGGGAGGCCCGAGCAGTACTTC. This gives the protein CASSESSGRPEQYF. The chain employs TRBV10-1 and TRBJ2-7, with TRBD2 identical over 9 bases. Germline trimming cut 2 bases from V and 6 bases from J; bases unmatched to any gene: 5. CDR1 and CDR2 (germline): WNHNN, SYGVQD (reference sequence). The CDR3 is 14 amino acids.

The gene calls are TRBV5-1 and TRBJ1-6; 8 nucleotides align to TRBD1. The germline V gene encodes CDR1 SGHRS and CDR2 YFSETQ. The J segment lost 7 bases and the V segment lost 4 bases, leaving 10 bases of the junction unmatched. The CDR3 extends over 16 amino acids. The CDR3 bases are TGCGCCAGCAGCCCGCGCCTAGGACAGGGAAATTCACCCCTCCACTTT. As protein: CASSPRLGQGNSPLHF.

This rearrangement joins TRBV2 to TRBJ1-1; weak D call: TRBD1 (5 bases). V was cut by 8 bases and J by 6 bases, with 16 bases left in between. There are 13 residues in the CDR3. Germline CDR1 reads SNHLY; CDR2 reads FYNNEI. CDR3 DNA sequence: TGTGCCAGCGGGGGGGGAGGGCTCCCTGAAGCTTTCTTT. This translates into CASGGGGLPEAFF.

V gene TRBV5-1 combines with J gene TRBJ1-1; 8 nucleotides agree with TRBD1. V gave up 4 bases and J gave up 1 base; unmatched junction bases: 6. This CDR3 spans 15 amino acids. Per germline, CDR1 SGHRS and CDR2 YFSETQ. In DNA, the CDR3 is TGCGCCAGCAGCCGCCCGGGACAGGAGAACACTGAAGCTTTCTTT. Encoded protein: CASSRPGQENTEAFF.

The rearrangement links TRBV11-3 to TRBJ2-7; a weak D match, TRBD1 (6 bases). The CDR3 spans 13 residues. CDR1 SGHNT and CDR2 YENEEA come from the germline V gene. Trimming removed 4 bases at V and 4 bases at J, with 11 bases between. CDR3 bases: TGTGCCAGCAGCTACGGACAGTCATACGAGCAGTACTTC. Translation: CASSYGQSYEQYF.

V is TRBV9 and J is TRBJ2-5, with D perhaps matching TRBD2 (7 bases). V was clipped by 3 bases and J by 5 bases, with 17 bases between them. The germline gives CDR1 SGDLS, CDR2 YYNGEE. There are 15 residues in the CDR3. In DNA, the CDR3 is TGTGCCAGCAGCGCAAACCTAGGGGGGGTGGAGACCCAGTACTTC. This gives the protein CASSANLGGVETQYF.

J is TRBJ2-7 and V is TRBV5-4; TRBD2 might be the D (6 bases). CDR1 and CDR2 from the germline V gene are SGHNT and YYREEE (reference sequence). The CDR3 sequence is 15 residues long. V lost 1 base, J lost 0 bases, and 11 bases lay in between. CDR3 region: CASSLSLGGSYEQYF. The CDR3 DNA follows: TGTGCCAGCAGCTTGAGTTTGGGGGGCTCCTACGAGCAGTACTTC.

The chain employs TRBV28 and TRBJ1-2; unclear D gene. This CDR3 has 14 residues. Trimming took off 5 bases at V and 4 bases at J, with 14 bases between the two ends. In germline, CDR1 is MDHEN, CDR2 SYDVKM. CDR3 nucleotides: TGTGCCAGCAGTGCGGACGTGGGGAGCTATGGCTACACCTTC. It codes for CASSADVGSYGYTF.

The CDR3 spells CASSLDRGIYNEQFF. CDR3 nucleotides: TGCGCCAGCAGCTTGGACAGGGGCATATACAATGAGCAGTTCTTC. V is TRBV5-1 and J is TRBJ2-1; 7 bases line up with TRBD1. Germline trimming cut 0 bases from V and 4 bases from J; bases unmatched to any gene: 4. This CDR3 has 15 amino acids. Germline CDR1 SGHRS, CDR2 YFSETQ.

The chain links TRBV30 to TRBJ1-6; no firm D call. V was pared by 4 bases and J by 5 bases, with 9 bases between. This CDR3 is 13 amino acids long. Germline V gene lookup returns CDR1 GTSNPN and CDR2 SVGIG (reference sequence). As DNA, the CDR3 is TGTGCCTGGACTGTCAGTAATAATTCACCCCTCCACTTT. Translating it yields CAWTVSNNSPLHF.

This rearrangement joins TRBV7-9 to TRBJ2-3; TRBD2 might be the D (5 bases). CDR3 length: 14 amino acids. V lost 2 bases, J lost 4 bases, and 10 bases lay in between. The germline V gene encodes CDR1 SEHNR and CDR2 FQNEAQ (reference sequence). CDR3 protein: CASSLSLEADTQYF. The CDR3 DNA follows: TGTGCCAGCAGCTTATCACTAGAGGCAGATACGCAGTATTTT.

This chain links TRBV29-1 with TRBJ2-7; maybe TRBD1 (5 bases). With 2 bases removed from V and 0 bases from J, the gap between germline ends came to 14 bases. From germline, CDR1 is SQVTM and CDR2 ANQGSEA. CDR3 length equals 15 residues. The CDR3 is CSVERLAGRSYEQYF. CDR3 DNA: TGCAGCGTTGAAAGGTTAGCAGGGCGCTCCTACGAGCAGTACTTC.

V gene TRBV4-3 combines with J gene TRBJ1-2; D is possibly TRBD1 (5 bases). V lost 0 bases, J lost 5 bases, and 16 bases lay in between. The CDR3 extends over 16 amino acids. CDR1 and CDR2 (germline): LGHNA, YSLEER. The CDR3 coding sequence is TGCGCCAGCAGCCAAGATCGTGGGGGGGTAGGGTATGGCTACACCTTC. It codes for CASSQDRGGVGYGYTF.

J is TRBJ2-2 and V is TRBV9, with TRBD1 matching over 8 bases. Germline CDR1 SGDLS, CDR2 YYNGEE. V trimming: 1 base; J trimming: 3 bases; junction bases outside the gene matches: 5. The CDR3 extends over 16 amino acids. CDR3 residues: CASSVSGQGHTGELFF. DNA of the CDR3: TGTGCCAGCAGCGTATCCGGACAGGGCCACACCGGGGAGCTGTTTTTT.

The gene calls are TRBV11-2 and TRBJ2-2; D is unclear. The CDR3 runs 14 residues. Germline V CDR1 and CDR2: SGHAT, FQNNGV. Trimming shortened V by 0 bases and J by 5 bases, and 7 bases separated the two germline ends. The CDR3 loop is CASSLERVTGELFF. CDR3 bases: TGTGCCAGCAGCTTAGAGCGCGTAACCGGGGAGCTGTTTTTT.